This T cell receptor beta chain was found in a study of regulatory T cells in long-lasting Graves disease. HTBI primers from iRepertoire and Arm-PCR of CDR3 regions yielded the TCR beta libraries. TCRdb re-analysed the multiplex PCR reads in MiXCR, keeping a single row per CDR3 protein. The repertoire includes roughly 500,000 distinct CDR3 sequences, 12% of them detected once, and 7.5% to 9% sits in the top ten. Time point given: newly diagnosed GD, antithyroid drugs for less than 3 months. The TCR library was made from RNA extracted from PBMCs. American Thyroid Association guidelines defined Graves' disease diagnosis. Enrollment of patients was through an endocrinology department in Xi'an, China. Study-level results: Favoring TRBV28, TRBJ1-2 and TRBJ2-5 was a feature seen in persistent disease.

Germline CDR1 SGDLS, CDR2 YYNGEE. This CDR3 spans 15 amino acids. With 2 bases removed from V and 4 bases from J, the gap between germline ends came to 15 bases. This clonotype showed up many times. The target antigen is unknown. A further study also used this sample, focusing on T cells in Graves' hyperthyroidism and ophthalmopathy. That work states: The TCR CDR3 was amplified in a first-round RT-PCR using the HTBI primer set.

This TCR came from a woman in her 30s with Graves disease. The sample here was peripheral blood mononuclear cells (PBMCs), taken at new diagnosis, from a patient treated with antithyroid drugs. J is TRBJ2-5 and V is TRBV9, with D possibly being TRBD2 (6 bases). The CDR3 nucleotides are TGTGCCAGCAGCGTCATAACGGGAGTTGGAGAGACCCAGTACTTC. Encoded protein: CASSVITGVGETQYF.